These 11 T cell receptor beta chains share one sample of origin, sequenced in a study of cytomegalovirus exposure and HLA in healthy donors. Only in-frame clones appear in the TCRdb table, and some are missing; sequencing was by immunoSEQ multiplex PCR. The repertoire holds over 200,000 clones, 80% to 90% seen once, with 1.5% to 2.5% in the top ten. The sequencing input was PBMCs. Receptors were obtained from a woman in her late teens or twenties in good health and CMV-seropositive.

The chain combines TRBV21-1 with TRBJ2-7; TRBD2 reflects the table's D call only, with no check against the DNA. TRBV21-1 represents a pseudogene. This CDR3 has 16 amino acids. CDR3 DNA: TGTGCCAGCCGGACTAGCGGGAGCGGTCGGTTCTACGAGCAGTACTTC. Translating it yields CASRTSGSGRFYEQYF.

The chain carries TRBV27 and TRBJ2-5; tentatively, D is TRBD1 (6 bases). Trimming pared 6 bases from V and 3 bases from J, leaving 14 bases between. Per the germline V gene, CDR1 is MNHEY and CDR2 is SMNVEV (reference sequence). This CDR3 has 14 residues. The DNA for the CDR3 is TGTGCCAGCAGCGTCTATGGGGGCAAAGAGACCCAGTACTTC. Protein: CASSVYGGKETQYF.

In its sample, this clone was seen once. This chain joins TRBV28 and TRBJ2-1, with TRBD1 matching over 9 bases. Germline V gene data show CDR1 as MDHEN and CDR2 as SYDVKM. The CDR3 length is 14 residues. V dropped 6 bases and J dropped 8; count of bases not matched to a gene: 8. CDR3 residues: CASRIRDRVDEQFF. For the CDR3, the DNA is TGTGCCAGCAGAATCCGGGACAGGGTCGATGAGCAGTTCTTC.

The rearrangement links TRBV7-3 to TRBJ2-2; perhaps TRBD1 as D (5 bases). The CDR3 is made up of 12 amino acids. V gave up 3 bases and J gave up 6 bases, with 5 bases separating them. Germline V CDR1 and CDR2: SGHTA, FQGTGA. This CDR3 is CASSLGPGELFF. The CDR3 region has the DNA TGTGCCAGCAGCTTGGGGCCCGGGGAGCTGTTTTTT.

V and J are TRBV30 and TRBJ2-7; 8 bases match TRBD1. Germline lookup yields CDR1 GTSNPN and CDR2 SVGIG (reference sequence). Trimming at V came to 2 bases and at J to 3 bases, leaving 15 bases not matched to a gene. There are 17 residues in the CDR3. CDR3 coding DNA: TGTGCCTGGAGTCTACCCGACGCCGGGACAGGATTCTACGAGCAGTACTTC. It translates to CAWSLPDAGTGFYEQYF.

This chain links TRBV19 with TRBJ2-5; 10 bases agree with TRBD1. Germline CDR1 is LNHDA and CDR2 is SQIVND (reference sequence). Trimming removed 2 bases from V and 3 bases from J; junction bases left unmatched: 6. CDR3 size: 16 residues. CDR3 sequence: CASSIRTGGVEETQYF. The CDR3 nucleotides read TGTGCCAGTAGTATACGGACAGGGGGTGTGGAAGAGACCCAGTACTTC. Full variable domain (outside the CDR3, taken from reference TRBV19 and TRBJ2-5): DGGITQSPKYLFRKEGQNVTLSCEQNLNHDAMYWYRQDPGQGLRLIYYSQIVNDFQKGDIAEGYSVSREKKESFPLTVTSAQKNPTAFYLCASSIRTGGVEETQYFGPGTRLLVL.

The chain couples TRBV29-1 to TRBJ2-7; D uncertain. The germline V and J ends were trimmed by 0 bases and 2 bases, with 11 bases remaining between them. From germline, CDR1 is SQVTM and CDR2 ANQGSEA. The CDR3 has 14 amino acids. CDR3 amino acids: CSVEEQASPYEQYF. CDR3 nucleotide sequence: TGCAGCGTTGAAGAGCAAGCGAGTCCCTACGAGCAGTACTTC.

This sequence joins TRBV5-4 and TRBJ2-1; 10 bases are shared with TRBD2. V shed 6 bases and J 5 bases; nucleotides not matched to a gene: 11. The CDR3 loop spans 16 amino acids. Per germline, CDR1 SGHNT and CDR2 YYREEE (reference sequence). The CDR3 DNA sequence: TGTGCCAGCACCCTCCAACTAGCGGGAACACACAATGAGCAGTTCTTC. Translation gives CASTLQLAGTHNEQFF.

The chain has TRBV5-1 and TRBJ2-1; 10 positions agree with TRBD2. In germline, CDR1 is SGHRS, CDR2 YFSETQ. The V gene end was trimmed by 4 bases and the J gene end by 7 bases; junction bases not matched to a gene: 5. The CDR3 loop spans 14 amino acids. In DNA, the CDR3 is TGCGCCAGCAGCAGTACTAGCGGGACTAATGAGCAGTTCTTC. Residues: CASSSTSGTNEQFF.

V and J are TRBV14 and TRBJ2-3, with 13 bases lining up with TRBD2. V lost 0 bases, J lost 3 bases, and 6 bases stayed unmatched. In germline, CDR1 is SGHDN, CDR2 FVKESK. The CDR3 loop spans 18 amino acids. The CDR3 bases are TGTGCCAGCAGCCAAGATTGGACTAGCGGGAGAGCAACAGATACGCAGTATTTT. It encodes CASSQDWTSGRATDTQYF.

The V and J genes are TRBV5-4 and TRBJ2-7, with TRBD1 matching over 8 bases. The CDR3 contains 18 residues. Germline CDR1 is SGHNT and CDR2 is YYREEE (reference sequence). The V and J ends lost 4 bases and 0 bases, in that order; junction bases with no gene match: 15. The CDR3 spells CASSGGGTGGFSSYEQYF. The CDR3 region has the DNA TGTGCCAGCAGCGGGGGTGGGACAGGAGGATTTAGCTCCTACGAGCAGTACTTC.